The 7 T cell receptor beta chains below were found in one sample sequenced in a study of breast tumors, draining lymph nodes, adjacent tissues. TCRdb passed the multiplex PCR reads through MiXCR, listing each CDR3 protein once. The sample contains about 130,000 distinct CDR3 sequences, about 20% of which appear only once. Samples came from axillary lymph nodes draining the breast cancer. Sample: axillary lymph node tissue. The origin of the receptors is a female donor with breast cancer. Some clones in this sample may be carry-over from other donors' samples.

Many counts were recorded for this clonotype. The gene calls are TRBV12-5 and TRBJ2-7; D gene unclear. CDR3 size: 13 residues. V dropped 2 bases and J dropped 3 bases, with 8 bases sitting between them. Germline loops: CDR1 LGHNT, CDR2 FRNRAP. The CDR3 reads CASGLPTSYEQYF. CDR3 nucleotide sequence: TGTGCTAGTGGTTTGCCAACAAGCTACGAGCAGTACTTC. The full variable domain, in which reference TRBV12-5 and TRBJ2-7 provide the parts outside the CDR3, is DARVTQTPRHKVTEMGQEVTMRCQPILGHNTVFWYRQTMMQGLELLAYFRNRAPLDDSGMPKDRFSAEMPDATLATLKIQPSEPRDSAVYFCASGLPTSYEQYFGPGTRLTVT.

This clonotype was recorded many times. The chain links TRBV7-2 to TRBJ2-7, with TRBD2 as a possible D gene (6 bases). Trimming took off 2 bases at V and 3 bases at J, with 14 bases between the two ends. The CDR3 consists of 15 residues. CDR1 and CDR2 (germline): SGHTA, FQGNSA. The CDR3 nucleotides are TGTGCCAGCAGCTTATCATACGGGAGTGTCTACGAGCAGTACTTC. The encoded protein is CASSLSYGSVYEQYF. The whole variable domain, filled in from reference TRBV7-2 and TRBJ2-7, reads GAGVSQSPSNKVTEKGKDVELRCDPISGHTALYWYRQSLGQGLEFLIYFQGNSAPDKSGLPSDRFSAERTGGSVSTLTIQRTQQEDSAVYLCASSLSYGSVYEQYFGPGTRLTVT.

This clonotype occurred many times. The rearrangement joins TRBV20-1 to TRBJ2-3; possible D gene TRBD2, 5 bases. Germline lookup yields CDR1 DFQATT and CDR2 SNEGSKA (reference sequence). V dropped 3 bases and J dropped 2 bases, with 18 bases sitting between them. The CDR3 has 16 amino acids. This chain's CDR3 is CSASFPQRTLTDTQYF. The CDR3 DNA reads TGCAGTGCTAGCTTTCCCCAGCGGACCCTCACAGATACGCAGTATTTT.

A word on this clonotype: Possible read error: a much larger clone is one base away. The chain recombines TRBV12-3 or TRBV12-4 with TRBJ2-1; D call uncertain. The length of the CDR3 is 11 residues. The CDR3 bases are TGTGCCAGCAGTTTAACGAGAGAGCAGCTCTTC. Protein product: CASSLTREQLF.

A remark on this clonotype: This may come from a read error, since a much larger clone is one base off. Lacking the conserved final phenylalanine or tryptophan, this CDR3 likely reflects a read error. The CDR3 DNA is TGTGCCAGCAGCTCGGAGAATTATAGCAATCAGCCCCAGCATCTT. Translated: CASSSENYSNQPQHL. This chain uses TRBV4-2 with TRBJ1-5; D gene ambiguous. In germline, CDR1 is LGHNA, CDR2 YNFKEQ. V was cut by 5 bases and J by 0 bases, with 11 bases left in between. CDR3 length: 15 amino acids.

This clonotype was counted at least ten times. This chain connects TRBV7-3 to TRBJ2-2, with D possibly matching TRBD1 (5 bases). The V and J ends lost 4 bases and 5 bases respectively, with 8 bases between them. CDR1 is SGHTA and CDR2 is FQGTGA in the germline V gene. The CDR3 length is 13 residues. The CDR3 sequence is CASSSRQTGELFF. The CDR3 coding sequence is TGTGCCAGCAGCTCGAGACAGACCGGGGAGCTGTTTTTT.

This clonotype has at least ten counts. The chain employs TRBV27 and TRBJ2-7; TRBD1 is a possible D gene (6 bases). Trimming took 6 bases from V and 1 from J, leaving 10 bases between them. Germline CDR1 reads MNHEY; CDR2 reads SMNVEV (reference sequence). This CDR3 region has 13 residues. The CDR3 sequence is CASSHGQSYEQYF. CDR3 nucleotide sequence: TGTGCCAGCAGCCATGGACAGTCCTACGAGCAGTACTTC.